Each of the 10 T cell receptor beta chains below was sequenced from the same sample in a study of T cells in Graves' hyperthyroidism and ophthalmopathy. The CDR3 regions of TCR beta were amplified from RNA transcripts. The primer set for the first-round RT-PCR of the TCR CDR3 was HTBI. Each CDR3 protein gets one entry after TCRdb re-called the multiplex PCR reads with MiXCR. The profile covers about 560,000 distinct CDR3 sequences, with around 14% appearing a single time and approximately 7% taken by the ten largest. The sample comprised blood. Receptors originate from a woman aged 25-40 years with Graves' hyperthyroidism.

This clonotype was seen repeatedly, ten times or more. The gene calls are TRBV20-1 and TRBJ2-3; no firm D call. The CDR3 length is 12 residues. Looked up from germline, CDR1 is DFQATT and CDR2 is SNEGSKA (reference sequence). Trimming took off 7 bases at V and 2 bases at J, with 10 bases between the two ends. The CDR3 here is CSEGSSTDTQYF. In DNA, the CDR3 is TGCAGTGAAGGTAGCTCCACAGATACGCAGTATTTT.

This clonotype showed up many times. V usage is TRBV27 and J usage is TRBJ1-1; perhaps TRBD1 as D (6 bases). V was clipped by 5 bases and J by 1 base, with 8 bases between them. Germline V gene data show CDR1 as MNHEY and CDR2 as SMNVEV (reference sequence). This CDR3 has 13 residues. The CDR3 sequence: CASSMTGNTEAFF. CDR3 DNA sequence: TGTGCCAGCAGTATGACAGGGAACACTGAAGCTTTCTTT.

Ten or more counts support this clonotype. The J gene is TRBJ2-7, the V gene TRBV5-1; a weak D match, TRBD2 (6 bases). The length of the CDR3 is 14 residues. Germline V gives CDR1 SGHRS, CDR2 YFSETQ. V was cut by 3 bases and J by 3 bases, with 13 bases left in between. CDR3 loop: CASSWPGLNYEQYF. CDR3 bases: TGCGCCAGCAGCTGGCCGGGACTTAACTACGAGCAGTACTTC.

The CDR3 nucleotides read TGTGCCAGCAGCCAGCAAAAACTAGTCTCCGAGCAGTACTTC. This gives the protein CASSQQKLVSEQYF. This chain joins TRBV5-6 and TRBJ2-7; weak D call: TRBD2 (5 bases). Between the trimmed V and J ends, which lost 4 bases and 6 bases, there was a span of 17 bases. From germline, CDR1 is SGHDT and CDR2 YYEEEE. The CDR3 sequence is 14 residues long.

This clonotype was seen many times. For the CDR3, the DNA is TGCAGTGCTCAGATGCGGGCCCAGTACTTC. It is translated as CSAQMRAQYF. The chain couples TRBV20-1 to TRBJ2-5, with a possible D match to TRBD2 (5 bases). Germline V gene lookup returns CDR1 DFQATT and CDR2 SNEGSKA (reference sequence). The V gene lost 5 bases and the J gene lost 9 bases, with 10 bases spanning the gap. CDR3 length: 10 residues.

On this clonotype itself: This sequence may be a read error, since a much larger clone differs from it by one base. J is TRBJ2-7 and V is TRBV11-1, with D possibly called TRBD1 or TRBD2 (5 bases each). V was shortened by 5 bases and J by 2 bases, with 16 bases between the two germline ends. CDR3 length: 15 amino acids. From germline, CDR1 is SGHAT and CDR2 FQDESV (reference sequence). For the CDR3, the DNA is TGTGCCAGCAGCCTCCGGGACGGACGGCCCTACGAGCAGTACTTC. Protein: CASSLRDGRPYEQYF.

The table lists this clonotype with a few counts. This chain connects TRBV4-2 to TRBJ2-7; 7 nucleotides line up with TRBD1. Germline trimming cut 1 base from V and 5 bases from J; bases unmatched to any gene: 5. CDR1 is LGHNA and CDR2 is YNFKEQ in the germline V gene. This CDR3 contains 14 residues. The DNA of the CDR3 is TGTGCCAGCAGCCAAGTGGGGACAGAGAACGAGCAGTACTTC. It codes for CASSQVGTENEQYF.

The chain is built from TRBV28 and TRBJ1-6; D might be TRBD1 (6 bases). This CDR3 is 16 amino acids long. Trimming removed 1 base at V and 5 bases at J, with 12 bases between. Germline-derived CDR1 and CDR2 are MDHEN and SYDVKM. The CDR3 region has the DNA TGTGCCAGCAGTTTATCCGGCCAGGGGAATAATTCACCCCTCCACTTT. Its translation: CASSLSGQGNNSPLHF.

The table lists this clonotype with many counts. The genes are TRBV30 and TRBJ1-1; no clear D gene. V dropped 2 bases and J dropped 0 bases, with 10 bases sitting between them. Germline V CDR1 and CDR2: GTSNPN, SVGIG (reference sequence). The CDR3 is 14 residues long. CDR3 loop: CAWSLAPVNTEAFF. CDR3 in DNA: TGTGCCTGGAGTCTTGCGCCGGTGAACACTGAAGCTTTCTTT.

This clonotype was observed at least ten times. The chain carries TRBV12-3 or TRBV12-4 and TRBJ2-7; possible D gene TRBD2, 5 bases. The V gene lost 8 bases and the J gene lost 3 bases, with 14 bases spanning the gap. This CDR3 has 13 residues. The CDR3 nucleotides read TGTGCCAGCGGTCGGCTCCGGGGCTACGAGCAGTACTTC. Translating gives CASGRLRGYEQYF.